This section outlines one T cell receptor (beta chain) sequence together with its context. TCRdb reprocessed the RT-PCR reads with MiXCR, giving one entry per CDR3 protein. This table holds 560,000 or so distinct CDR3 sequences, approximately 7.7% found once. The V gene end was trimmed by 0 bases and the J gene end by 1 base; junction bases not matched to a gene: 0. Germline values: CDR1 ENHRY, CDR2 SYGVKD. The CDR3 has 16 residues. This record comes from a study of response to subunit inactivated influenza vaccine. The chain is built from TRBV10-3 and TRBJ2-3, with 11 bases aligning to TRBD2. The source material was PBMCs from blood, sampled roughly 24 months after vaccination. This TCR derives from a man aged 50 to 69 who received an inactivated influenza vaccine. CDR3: CAISESTSGGTDTQYF. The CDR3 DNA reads TGTGCCATCAGTGAGTCGACTAGCGGGGGCACAGATACGCAGTATTTT.